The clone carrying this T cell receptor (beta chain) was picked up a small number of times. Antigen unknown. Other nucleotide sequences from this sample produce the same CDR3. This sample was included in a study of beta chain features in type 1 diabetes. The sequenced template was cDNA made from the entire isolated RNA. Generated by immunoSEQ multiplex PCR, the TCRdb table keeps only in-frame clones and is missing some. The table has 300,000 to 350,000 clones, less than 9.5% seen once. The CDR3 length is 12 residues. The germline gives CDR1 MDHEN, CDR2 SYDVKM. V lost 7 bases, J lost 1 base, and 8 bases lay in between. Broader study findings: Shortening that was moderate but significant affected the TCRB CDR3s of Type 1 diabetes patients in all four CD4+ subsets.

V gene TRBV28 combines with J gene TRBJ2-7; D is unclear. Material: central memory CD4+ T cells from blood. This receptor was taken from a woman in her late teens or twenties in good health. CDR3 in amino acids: CASTVGSYEQYF. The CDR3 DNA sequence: TGTGCCAGCACTGTAGGATCCTACGAGCAGTACTTC.